In this sample, the clone carrying this TCR beta chain turned up a few times. This sample was included in a study of T cells in Graves' hyperthyroidism and ophthalmopathy. RNA transcripts gave rise to amplified TCR beta CDR3 regions. TCR CDR3 regions were first amplified by RT-PCR with HTBI primers. TCRdb ran MiXCR on the multiplex PCR reads and lists one entry per CDR3 protein. Of a few hundred thousand distinct CDR3 sequences listed, approximately 15% are singletons. V lost 4 bases and J 7 bases, leaving 13 bases between the germline ends. Per germline, CDR1 MNHNS and CDR2 SASEGT. This CDR3 contains 13 residues.

The chain uses TRBV6-1 and TRBJ2-5, with TRBD2 as a possible D gene (5 bases). The TCR originated in a woman in her late teens or twenties with Graves' hyperthyroidism. Sequencing was performed on blood. DNA for the CDR3: TGTGCCAGCAGTGTTGACACGGAGGTGACCCAGTACTTC. Its protein is CASSVDTEVTQYF.